This TCR beta chain comes out of a study of T cell repertoires in cytomegalovirus infection (dated by TCRdb to 2018 to 2020). For context, the study as a whole: Because public TCR beta signatures pointed to carriage of CMV infection together with the matching HLA type, the HLA type of each donor mattered for the analysis.

With respect to this clonotype: What this receptor recognizes is not known. The germline gene is not matched at one end of the junction; a read error may be the cause.

TCRdb names Illumina HiSeq 1500 as the instrument used. TCRdb applied fastp at Q25 and MiXCR to the public reads, then kept only in-frame beta chains. Rows are combined by CDR3 protein, so each entry shows the most common genes and DNA. This sample gives hundreds of thousands of distinct CDR3 sequences in total; around 24% of them show up just once. Around 8% of the sample is in the top ten clones. The study at large found these results: Cumulative frequency of public TCR beta family members discriminated carriers of CMV infection plus the relevant HLA type in this cohort and an independent roughly 330-donor cohort. The ex vivo response was dominated by HLA-C-restricted CMV-specific TCR beta clonotypes, and the single most frequent clonotype in two of eight donors was supplied by these HLA-C-restricted clonotypes.

The CDR3 covers 13 residues, taking in both the cysteine and the phenylalanine. The entry retains the CDR3 DNA only, 39 bases that are in frame from base 1. The germline V gene (reference sequence) provides CDR1 LNHNV and CDR2 YYDKDF. This TCR derives from a human donor in good health (CMV status not recorded). Some clones in this sample may be carry-over from other donors' samples. The sequenced sample was CD8+ T cells from PBMCs. The chain employs TRBV15 and TRBJ1-3, with no confident D gene call. In nucleotide form, the sequence is TGTGCCACCAGCAGTCCCTCTAGAAACACCATATATTTT. Its amino acids are CATSSPSRNTIYF.